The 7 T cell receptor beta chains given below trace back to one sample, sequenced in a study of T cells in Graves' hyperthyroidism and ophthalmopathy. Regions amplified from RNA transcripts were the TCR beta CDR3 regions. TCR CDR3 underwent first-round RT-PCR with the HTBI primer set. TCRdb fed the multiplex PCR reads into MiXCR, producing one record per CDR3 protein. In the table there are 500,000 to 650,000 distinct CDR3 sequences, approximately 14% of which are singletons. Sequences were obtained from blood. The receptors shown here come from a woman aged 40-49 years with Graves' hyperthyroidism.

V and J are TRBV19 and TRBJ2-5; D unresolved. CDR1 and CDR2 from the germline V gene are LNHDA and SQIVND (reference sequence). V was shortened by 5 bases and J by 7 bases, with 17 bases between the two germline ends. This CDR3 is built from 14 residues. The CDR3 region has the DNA TGTGCCAGTAGTCCCCTTGCGGTTGCTGGGACCCAGTACTTC. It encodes CASSPLAVAGTQYF.

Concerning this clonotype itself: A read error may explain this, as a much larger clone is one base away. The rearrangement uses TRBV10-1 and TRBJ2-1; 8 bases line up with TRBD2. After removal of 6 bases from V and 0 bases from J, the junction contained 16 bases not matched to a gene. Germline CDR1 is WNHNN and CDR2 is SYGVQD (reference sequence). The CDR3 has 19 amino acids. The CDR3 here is CASSRGGPAGDSSYNEQFF. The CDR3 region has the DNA TGCGCCAGCAGCCGCGGGGGGCCAGCGGGAGATTCCTCCTACAATGAGCAGTTCTTC.

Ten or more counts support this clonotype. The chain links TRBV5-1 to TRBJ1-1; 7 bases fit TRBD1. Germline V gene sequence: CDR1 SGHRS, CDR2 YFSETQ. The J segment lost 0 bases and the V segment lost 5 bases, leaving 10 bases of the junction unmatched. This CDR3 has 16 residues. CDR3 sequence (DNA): TGCGCCAGCAGTCCGGGACAGACGAGCATGAACACTGAAGCTTTCTTT. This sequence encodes CASSPGQTSMNTEAFF.

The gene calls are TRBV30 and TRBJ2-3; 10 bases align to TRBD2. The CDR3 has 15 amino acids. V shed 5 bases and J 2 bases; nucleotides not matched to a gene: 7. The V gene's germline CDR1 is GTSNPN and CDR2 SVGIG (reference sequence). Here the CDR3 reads CAWANGTSDTDTQYF. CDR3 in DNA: TGTGCCTGGGCGAACGGGACTAGCGACACAGATACGCAGTATTTT.

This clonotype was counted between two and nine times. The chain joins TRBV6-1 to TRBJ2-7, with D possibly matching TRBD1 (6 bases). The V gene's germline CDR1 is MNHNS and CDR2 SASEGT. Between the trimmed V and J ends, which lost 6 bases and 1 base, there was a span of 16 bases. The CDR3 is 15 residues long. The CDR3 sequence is CASRAGERSSYEQYF. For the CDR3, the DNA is TGTGCCAGCAGGGCAGGGGAAAGGTCTTCCTACGAGCAGTACTTC.

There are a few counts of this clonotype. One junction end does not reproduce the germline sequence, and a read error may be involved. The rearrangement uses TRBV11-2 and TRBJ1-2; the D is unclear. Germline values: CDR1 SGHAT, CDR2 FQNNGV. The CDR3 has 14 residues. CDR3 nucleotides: TGTGCCCGCAGCTTACTAAGACCCCTGGATGGCTACACCTTC. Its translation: CARSLLRPLDGYTF.

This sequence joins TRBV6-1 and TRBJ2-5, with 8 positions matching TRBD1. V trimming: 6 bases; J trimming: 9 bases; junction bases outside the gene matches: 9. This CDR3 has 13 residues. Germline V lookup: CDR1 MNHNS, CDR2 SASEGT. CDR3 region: CASSWDRLRAQYF. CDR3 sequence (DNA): TGTGCCAGCAGCTGGGACAGGCTCAGGGCCCAGTACTTC.